Listed below are T cell receptor beta chains from one sample, sequenced in a study of beta chain features in type 1 diabetes. Profiled with immunoSEQ multiplex PCR; TCRdb holds only in-frame clones, not every one. The sample lists a few hundred thousand clones, 16% occurring once. The sample consisted of naive CD4+ T cells from blood. These receptors were taken from a man aged 25 to 40 with type 1 diabetes. Each CDR3 is given with its conserved first and last residue. Fields, in order: V gene, J gene, clone size, D gene, CDR3 protein, CDR3 DNA. The D gene is left open where the match is weak. The size of a clone is reported for some rows only, either as once, few or many, or as a class for expanded clones.

>TRBV5-6|TRBJ2-3|NA|NA
CASSPTGAADTQYF
TGTGCCAGCAGCCCCACAGGAGCGGCAGATACGCAGTATTTT
>TRBV29-1|TRBJ1-1|few|TRBD1
CSGLMTGGSAEAFF
TGCAGCGGACTCATGACAGGGGGCAGCGCTGAAGCTTTCTTT
>TRBV14|TRBJ2-2|few|NA
CASSQDFWTRNTGELFF
TGTGCCAGCAGCCAAGACTTCTGGACACGGAACACCGGGGAGCTGTTTTTT
>TRBV30|TRBJ1-2|NA|TRBD1
CAWSVGQGYGYTF
TGTGCCTGGAGTGTGGGACAGGGTTATGGCTACACCTTC
>TRBV11-1|TRBJ2-1|few|NA
CASSPGNLDGEQFF
TGTGCCAGCAGCCCCGGAAACCTGGACGGTGAGCAGTTCTTC
>TRBV25-1|TRBJ2-3|few|TRBD1
CASTRTGSTDTQYF
TGTGCCAGCACCAGGACAGGGAGCACAGATACGCAGTATTTT
>TRBV5-1|TRBJ2-1|few|TRBD2
CASSLAQMPSGVYNEQFF
TGCGCCAGCAGCTTGGCGCAAATGCCTAGCGGCGTCTACAATGAGCAGTTCTTC
>TRBV28|TRBJ2-7|few|NA
CASTTPDRIAYEQYF
TGTGCCAGCACGACCCCTGACAGGATCGCCTACGAGCAGTACTTC
>TRBV4-2|TRBJ2-3|NA|NA
CASSRRPWGNSTDTQYF
TGTGCCAGCAGCCGCCGGCCTTGGGGCAACTCCACAGATACGCAGTATTTT
>TRBV7-2|TRBJ1-2|few|TRBD1
CASSGPGQGAYGYTF
TGTGCCAGCAGCGGGCCGGGACAGGGGGCCTATGGCTACACCTTC
>TRBV14|TRBJ2-6|NA|NA
CASSHSGANVLTF
TGTGCCAGCAGTCACTCTGGGGCCAACGTCCTGACTTTC
>TRBV25-1|TRBJ1-2|NA|TRBD1
CASSQGQGGGYTF
TGTGCCAGCAGCCAGGGACAGGGCGGTGGCTACACCTTC
>TRBV6-6|TRBJ2-1|NA|NA
CASRRPSGPVDEQFF
TGTGCCAGCAGACGGCCTTCGGGACCCGTCGATGAGCAGTTCTTC
>TRBV6-5|TRBJ2-1|few|TRBD1
CASSFGQGKLYNEQFF
TGTGCCAGCAGTTTCGGACAGGGGAAACTCTACAATGAGCAGTTCTTC
>TRBV10-3|TRBJ2-5|few|NA
CASSGQPQETQYF
TGTGCCAGCTCCGGACAGCCACAAGAGACCCAGTACTTC
>TRBV15|TRBJ2-7|few|NA
CATSNSYLSSYEQYF
TGTGCCACCAGCAACAGTTACTTGAGCTCCTACGAGCAGTACTTC
>TRBV29-1|TRBJ2-3|few|TRBD2
CSVEDLQREGTDTQYF
TGCAGCGTTGAAGATCTCCAGCGGGAGGGCACAGATACGCAGTATTTT
>TRBV11-2|TRBJ2-4|NA|TRBD1
CASSPMTGLVAKNIQYF
TGTGCCAGCAGCCCAATGACAGGGCTGGTCGCCAAAAACATTCAGTACTTC
>TRBV27|TRBJ1-2|NA|NA
CASSLNRANPYGYTF
TGTGCCAGCAGTTTGAACAGGGCAAACCCTTATGGCTACACCTTC
>TRBV4-1|TRBJ1-1|few|NA
CASSQGPGLNTEAFF
TGCGCCAGCAGCCAAGGGCCAGGCCTGAACACTGAAGCTTTCTTT
>TRBV7-2|TRBJ1-2|NA|NA
CASSLMRQLNYGYTF
TGTGCCAGCAGCTTAATGCGGCAGCTTAACTATGGCTACACCTTC
>TRBV29-1|TRBJ1-2|NA|NA
CSVQKQEGYGYTF
TGCAGCGTTCAGAAACAGGAAGGCTATGGCTACACCTTC
>TRBV5-1|TRBJ2-7|NA|TRBD1
CASSVTGSSYEQYF
TGCGCCAGCAGCGTGACAGGGAGCTCCTACGAGCAGTACTTC
>TRBV29-1|TRBJ1-2|once|NA
CSVSQENYGYTF
TGCAGCGTGTCACAGGAGAACTATGGCTACACCTTC
>TRBV15|TRBJ2-1|NA|TRBD2
CATSREIAGVYNEQFF
TGTGCCACCAGCAGAGAAATAGCGGGAGTATACAATGAGCAGTTCTTC
>TRBV29-1|TRBJ2-2|few|NA
CSVAGYGNTGELFF
TGCAGCGTTGCGGGGTACGGAAACACCGGGGAGCTGTTTTTT
>TRBV29-1|TRBJ1-1|few|NA
CSGDRNTEAFF
TGCAGCGGTGACCGGAACACTGAAGCTTTCTTT
>TRBV11-2|TRBJ2-7|NA|TRBD1
CASSLVSDRHPYEQYF
TGTGCCAGCAGCTTAGTGTCGGACAGGCATCCCTACGAGCAGTACTTC
>TRBV27|TRBJ2-1|NA|TRBD2
CASSLDVAGGDEQFF
TGTGCCAGCAGTTTAGATGTGGCGGGAGGCGATGAGCAGTTCTTC
>TRBV5-4|TRBJ2-5|few|TRBD2
CASSLGGRYQETQYF
TGTGCCAGCAGCTTGGGCGGGAGATACCAAGAGACCCAGTACTTC
>TRBV30|TRBJ2-7|few|TRBD1
CAWGRGPYEQYF
TGTGCCTGGGGAAGGGGGCCCTACGAGCAGTACTTC
>TRBV7-2|TRBJ2-1|NA|TRBD1
CASSLVGGEYNEQFF
TGTGCCAGCAGCTTAGTAGGGGGCGAGTATAATGAGCAGTTCTTC
>TRBV29-1|TRBJ2-3|few|NA
CSAAAPRGPSTDTQYF
TGCAGCGCCGCCGCCCCCAGGGGTCCTAGCACAGATACGCAGTATTTT
>TRBV27|TRBJ1-5|NA|NA
CASSLAGFQPQHF
TGTGCCAGCAGTTTGGCAGGGTTTCAGCCCCAGCATTTT
>TRBV29-1|TRBJ2-1|few|NA
CSVGGFNEQFF
TGCAGCGTTGGAGGTTTCAATGAGCAGTTCTTC
>TRBV4-3|TRBJ2-1|NA|TRBD2
CASSQGGLAGEKDEQFF
TGCGCCAGCAGCCAGGGAGGACTAGCGGGAGAAAAGGATGAGCAGTTCTTC
>TRBV7-2|TRBJ2-3|few|TRBD2
CASSLSLAGTTDTQYF
TGTGCCAGCAGCTTATCCTTAGCGGGAACAACAGATACGCAGTATTTT
>TRBV4-1|TRBJ1-4|NA|TRBD1
CASSERTGTNEKLFF
TGCGCCAGCAGCGAGAGGACAGGGACAAATGAAAAACTGTTTTTT
>TRBV29-1|TRBJ1-2|few|NA
CSVEVRGGYTF
TGCAGCGTTGAAGTGCGCGGTGGCTACACCTTC
>TRBV11-2|TRBJ2-7|few|NA
CASSAQTTTYEQYF
TGTGCCAGCAGCGCCCAGACTACAACCTACGAGCAGTACTTC
>TRBV29-1|TRBJ2-7|few|NA
CSVGFGAEGHEQYF
TGCAGCGTGGGATTCGGTGCCGAGGGACACGAGCAGTACTTC
>TRBV9|TRBJ2-7|NA|NA
CASSSGPAPYSYEQYF
TGTGCCAGCAGCTCCGGGCCAGCCCCTTATTCCTACGAGCAGTACTTC
>TRBV28|TRBJ2-4|NA|NA
CATEVGNAKNIQYF
TGTGCCACCGAGGTCGGGAATGCCAAAAACATTCAGTACTTC
>TRBV30|TRBJ2-3|NA|NA
CAWSIGKRTDTQYF
TGTGCCTGGAGTATCGGAAAACGGACAGATACGCAGTATTTT
>TRBV14|TRBJ1-1|NA|TRBD1
CASAFGTGNGAFF
TGTGCCAGCGCTTTCGGGACAGGGAATGGAGCTTTCTTT
>TRBV13|TRBJ2-7|few|NA
CASSSSPLSSYEQYF
TGTGCCAGCAGCTCATCCCCCCTGAGCTCCTACGAGCAGTACTTC
>TRBV30|TRBJ2-3|few|TRBD1
CAWGSHPTGGDTQYF
TGTGCCTGGGGGTCCCACCCGACAGGGGGAGATACGCAGTATTTT
>TRBV7-9|TRBJ2-7|few|NA
CASGRKGGSSYEQYF
TGTGCCAGCGGCCGAAAAGGAGGAAGCTCCTACGAGCAGTACTTC
>TRBV9|TRBJ2-7|few|NA
CASSVEVRHEQYF
TGTGCCAGCAGCGTAGAAGTAAGGCACGAGCAGTACTTC
>TRBV5-1|TRBJ2-5|NA|NA
CASSRGSTGETQYF
TGCGCCAGCAGCCGAGGGAGTACAGGAGAGACCCAGTACTTC
>TRBV2|TRBJ2-1|NA|TRBD2
CASSLAEYNEQFF
TGTGCCAGCTCGCTAGCGGAGTACAATGAGCAGTTCTTC
>TRBV7-2|TRBJ2-3|NA|TRBD1
CASSRDRDTQYF
TGTGCCAGCAGCCGGGACAGGGATACGCAGTATTTT
>TRBV9|TRBJ1-4|NA|NA
CASSTRTGGYEKLFF
TGTGCCAGCAGCACACGGACCGGCGGGTATGAAAAACTGTTTTTT
>TRBV7-2|TRBJ2-7|NA|TRBD1
CASSFGTGLGEQYF
TGTGCCAGCAGCTTCGGGACAGGGCTGGGCGAGCAGTACTTC
>TRBV30|TRBJ1-2|NA|TRBD1
CAWSRRQGTSGYTF
TGTGCCTGGAGTCGAAGACAGGGAACTTCTGGCTACACCTTC